The rows below give T cell receptor beta chains drawn from one sample of a study of blood T cell repertoires in COVID-19. TCRdb's copy holds only in-frame clones and misses some; the assay was immunoSEQ multiplex PCR. This table holds about 140,000 clones, about 74% found once. The sequencing input was peripheral blood. These receptors were collected from a man between 50 and 59 years old with acute or convalescent COVID-19. Each CDR3 is given with its conserved first and last residue. A D gene is named only where the DNA matches it firmly. Rows may omit the clone size; those that give it use once, few, many or a size class.

d_gene: .
abundance: .
j_gene: TRBJ2-1
v_gene: TRBV28
CDR3nt: TGTGCCAGCAGTTTGGTGGTTAGCTCCTACAATGAGCAGTTCTTC
CDR3aa: CASSLVVSSYNEQFF

d_gene: .
abundance: few
j_gene: TRBJ2-3
v_gene: TRBV9
CDR3nt: TGTGCCAGCAGCCAGACACCACTCAGCACAGATACGCAGTATTTT
CDR3aa: CASSQTPLSTDTQYF

d_gene: .
abundance: once
j_gene: TRBJ2-3
v_gene: TRBV9
CDR3nt: TGTGCCAGCAGCGTAGGGACTCCCGTCAATACGCAGTATTTT
CDR3aa: CASSVGTPVNTQYF

d_gene: TRBD2
abundance: .
j_gene: TRBJ2-1
v_gene: TRBV5-1
CDR3nt: TGCGCCAGCAGCTCGACTAGCGGGGGCCCCTACAATGAGCAGTTCTTC
CDR3aa: CASSSTSGGPYNEQFF

d_gene: .
abundance: .
j_gene: TRBJ1-2
v_gene: TRBV30
CDR3nt: TGTGCCTGGAGTGAAAGGAGTGGCTACACCTTC
CDR3aa: CAWSERSGYTF

d_gene: TRBD1
abundance: .
j_gene: TRBJ1-2
v_gene: TRBV28
CDR3nt: TGTGCCAGCAGTTTCACAGGGGGTGGCTACACCTTC
CDR3aa: CASSFTGGGYTF

d_gene: .
abundance: .
j_gene: TRBJ1-2
v_gene: TRBV12-3/TRBV12-4
CDR3nt: TGTGCCAGCAGTTTCGGAGGCCGTGGCTACACCTTC
CDR3aa: CASSFGGRGYTF

d_gene: TRBD1
abundance: .
j_gene: TRBJ1-6
v_gene: TRBV24-1
CDR3nt: TGTGCCACCAGTGACGGACAGGGGGCATATTCACCCCTCCACTTT
CDR3aa: CATSDGQGAYSPLHF

d_gene: TRBD1
abundance: .
j_gene: TRBJ2-5
v_gene: TRBV2
CDR3nt: TGTGCCAGCAGTGCCGGGACAGACCTCCGGGAGACCCAGTACTTC
CDR3aa: CASSAGTDLRETQYF

d_gene: .
abundance: once
j_gene: TRBJ2-4
v_gene: TRBV5-6
CDR3nt: TGTGCCAGCACTTTATTGACAGTGAACATTCAGTACTTC
CDR3aa: CASTLLTVNIQYF

d_gene: TRBD1
abundance: .
j_gene: TRBJ2-6
v_gene: TRBV18
CDR3nt: TGTGCCAGCTCACCCGGGACAGGGTTCTCTGGGGCCAACGTCCTGACTTTC
CDR3aa: CASSPGTGFSGANVLTF

d_gene: .
abundance: .
j_gene: TRBJ1-1
v_gene: TRBV3-1/TRBV3-2
CDR3nt: TGTGCCAGCAGCCAAGCCCCCGGTGCTGAAGCTTTCTTT
CDR3aa: CASSQAPGAEAFF

d_gene: TRBD1
abundance: .
j_gene: TRBJ2-2
v_gene: TRBV24-1
CDR3nt: TGTGCCACCAGTGACACCGGGACAGAAAACACCGGGGAGCTGTTTTTT
CDR3aa: CATSDTGTENTGELFF

d_gene: .
abundance: .
j_gene: TRBJ1-5
v_gene: TRBV27
CDR3nt: TGTGCCAGCAGTTGGAGGTATAGCAATCAGCCCCAGCATTTT
CDR3aa: CASSWRYSNQPQHF